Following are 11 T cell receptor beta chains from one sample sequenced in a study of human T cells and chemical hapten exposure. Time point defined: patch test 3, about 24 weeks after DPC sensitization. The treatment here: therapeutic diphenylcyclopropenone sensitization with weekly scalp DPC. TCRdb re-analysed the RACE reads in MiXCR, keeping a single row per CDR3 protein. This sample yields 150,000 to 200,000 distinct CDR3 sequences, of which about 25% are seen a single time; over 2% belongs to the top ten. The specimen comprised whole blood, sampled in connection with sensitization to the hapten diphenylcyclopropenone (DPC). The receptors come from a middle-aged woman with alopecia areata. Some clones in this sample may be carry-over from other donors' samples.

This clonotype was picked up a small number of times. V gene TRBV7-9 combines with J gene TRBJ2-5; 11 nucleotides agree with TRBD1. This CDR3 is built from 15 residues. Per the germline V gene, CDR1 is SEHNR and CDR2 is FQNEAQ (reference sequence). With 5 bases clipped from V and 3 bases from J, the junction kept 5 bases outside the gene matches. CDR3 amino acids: CASSRGTGGEETQYF. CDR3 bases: TGTGCCAGCAGCAGAGGGACAGGGGGGGAAGAGACCCAGTACTTC.

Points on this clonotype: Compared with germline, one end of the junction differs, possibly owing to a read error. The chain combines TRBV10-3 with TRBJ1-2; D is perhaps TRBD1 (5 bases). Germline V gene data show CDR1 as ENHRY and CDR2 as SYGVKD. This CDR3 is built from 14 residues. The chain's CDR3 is CAIRETVYLDGYNF. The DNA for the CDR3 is TGTGCCATCAGGGAGACAGTATATTTGGATGGCTACAACTTC.

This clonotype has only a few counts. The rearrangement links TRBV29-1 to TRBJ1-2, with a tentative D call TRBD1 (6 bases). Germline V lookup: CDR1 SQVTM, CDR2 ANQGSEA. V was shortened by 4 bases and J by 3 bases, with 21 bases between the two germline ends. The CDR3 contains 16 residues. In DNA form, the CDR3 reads TGCAGCGTTGGTGAATCTCAGGGGAGAGGGGACTATGGCTACACCTTC. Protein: CSVGESQGRGDYGYTF.

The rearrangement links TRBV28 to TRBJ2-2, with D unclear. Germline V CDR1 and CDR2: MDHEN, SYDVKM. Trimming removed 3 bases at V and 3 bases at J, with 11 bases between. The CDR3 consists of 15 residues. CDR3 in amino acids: CASSFPPWDTGELFF. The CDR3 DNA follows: TGTGCCAGCAGTTTCCCCCCGTGGGACACCGGGGAGCTGTTTTTT.

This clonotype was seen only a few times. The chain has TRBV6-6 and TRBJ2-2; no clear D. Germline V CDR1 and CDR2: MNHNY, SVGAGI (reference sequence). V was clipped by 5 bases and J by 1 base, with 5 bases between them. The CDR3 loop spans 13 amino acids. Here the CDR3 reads CASSPWNTGELFF. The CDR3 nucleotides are TGTGCCAGCAGTCCATGGAACACCGGGGAGCTGTTTTTT.

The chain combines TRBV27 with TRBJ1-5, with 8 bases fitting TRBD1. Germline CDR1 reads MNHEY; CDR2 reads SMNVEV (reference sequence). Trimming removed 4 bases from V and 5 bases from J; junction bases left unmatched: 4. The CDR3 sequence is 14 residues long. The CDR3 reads CASSWTGSHQPQHF. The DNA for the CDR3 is TGTGCCAGCAGTTGGACAGGGAGTCATCAGCCCCAGCATTTT.

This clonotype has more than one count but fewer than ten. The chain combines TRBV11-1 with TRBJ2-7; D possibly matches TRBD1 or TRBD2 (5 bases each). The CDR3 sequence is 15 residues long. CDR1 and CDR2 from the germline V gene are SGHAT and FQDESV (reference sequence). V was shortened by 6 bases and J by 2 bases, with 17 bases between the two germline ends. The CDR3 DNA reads TGTGCCAGCAGTCGAGGCCATGAGGGGCCCTACGAGCAGTACTTC. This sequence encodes CASSRGHEGPYEQYF.

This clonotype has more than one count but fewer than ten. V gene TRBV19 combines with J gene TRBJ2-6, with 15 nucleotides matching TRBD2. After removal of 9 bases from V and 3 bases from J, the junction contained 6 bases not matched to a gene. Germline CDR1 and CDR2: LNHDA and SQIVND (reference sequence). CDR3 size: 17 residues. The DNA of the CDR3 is TGTGCCAGCAGGACTAGCGGGAGGGCCGGTGGGGCCAACGTCCTGACTTTC. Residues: CASRTSGRAGGANVLTF.

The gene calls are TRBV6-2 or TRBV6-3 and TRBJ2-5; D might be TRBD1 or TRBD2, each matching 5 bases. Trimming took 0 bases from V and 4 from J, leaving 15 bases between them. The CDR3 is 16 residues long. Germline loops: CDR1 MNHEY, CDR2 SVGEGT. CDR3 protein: CASSYSTVGGPETQYF. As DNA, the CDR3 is TGTGCCAGCAGTTACTCGACAGTCGGCGGGCCAGAGACCCAGTACTTC.

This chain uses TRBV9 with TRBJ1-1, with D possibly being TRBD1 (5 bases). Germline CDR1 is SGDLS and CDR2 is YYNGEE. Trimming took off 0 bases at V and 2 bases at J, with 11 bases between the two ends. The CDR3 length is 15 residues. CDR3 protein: CASSVEVRGNTEAFF. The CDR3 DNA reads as TGTGCCAGCAGCGTAGAGGTAAGGGGAAACACTGAAGCTTTCTTT.

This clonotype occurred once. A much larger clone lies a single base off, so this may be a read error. CDR3 in DNA: TGTGCCAGCAGCCCCCATGAGACCCAGTACTTC. This gives the protein CASSPHETQYF. This chain joins TRBV7-2 and TRBJ2-5; the D is unclear. The CDR3 is 11 residues long. Germline V gene data show CDR1 as SGHTA and CDR2 as FQGNSA. The germline V and J ends were trimmed by 5 bases and 5 bases, with 6 bases remaining between them.